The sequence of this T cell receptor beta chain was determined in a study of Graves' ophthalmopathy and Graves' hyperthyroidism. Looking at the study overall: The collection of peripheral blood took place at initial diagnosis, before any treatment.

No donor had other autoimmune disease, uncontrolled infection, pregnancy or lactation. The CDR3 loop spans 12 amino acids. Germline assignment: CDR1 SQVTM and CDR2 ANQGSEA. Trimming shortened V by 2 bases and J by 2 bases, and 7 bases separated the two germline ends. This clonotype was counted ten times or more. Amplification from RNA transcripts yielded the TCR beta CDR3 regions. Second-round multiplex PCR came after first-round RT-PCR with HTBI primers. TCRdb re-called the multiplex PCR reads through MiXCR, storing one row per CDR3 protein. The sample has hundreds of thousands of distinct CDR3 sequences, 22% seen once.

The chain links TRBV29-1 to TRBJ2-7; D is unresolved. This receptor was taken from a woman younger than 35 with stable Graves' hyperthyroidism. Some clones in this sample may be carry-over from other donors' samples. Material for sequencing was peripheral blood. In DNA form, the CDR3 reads TGCAGCGTTGAAACACCTGCCTACGAGCAGTACTTC. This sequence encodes CSVETPAYEQYF.